This entry lists 4 T cell receptor beta chains sequenced from one sample in a study of blood T cell repertoires in COVID-19. The method was immunoSEQ multiplex PCR; TCRdb's version includes in-frame clones alone and lacks a portion of them. The sample yields under 250,000 clones, 84% seen once. Sequences were obtained from peripheral blood. The receptors come from a woman aged 40 to 50 who had recovered from COVID-19.

The rearrangement links TRBV5-6 to TRBJ2-3; possible D gene TRBD2, 5 bases. CDR3 length equals 14 residues. CDR1 is SGHDT, CDR2 YYEEEE, per germline. The ends were cut back, 4 bases at V and 0 bases at J, with 9 bases in the middle. The CDR3: CASSPEVSTDTQYF. The CDR3 nucleotides are TGTGCCAGCAGCCCGGAGGTTAGCACAGATACGCAGTATTTT.

This chain joins TRBV2 and TRBJ2-5; 10 nucleotides match TRBD1. The CDR3 spans 17 residues. Germline loops: CDR1 SNHLY, CDR2 FYNNEI. Trimming cost V 10 bases and J 5 bases; bases outside gene matches: 19. The CDR3 sequence is CAIQVGDRGSQRETQYF. The DNA for the CDR3 is TGTGCCATACAGGTTGGGGACAGGGGCTCCCAGAGGGAGACCCAGTACTTC.

CDR3 nucleotide sequence: TGCGCCAGCAGCTTGGGGACAGCGAACACTGAAGCTTTCTTT. Translated: CASSLGTANTEAFF. The J gene is TRBJ1-1, the V gene TRBV5-1; a possible D gene is TRBD1 (6 bases). The CDR3 covers 14 residues. Looked up from germline, CDR1 is SGHRS and CDR2 is YFSETQ. V was pared by 0 bases and J by 1 base, with 7 bases between.

The rearrangement uses TRBV6-1 and TRBJ2-3; D might be TRBD2 (7 bases). The CDR3 covers 13 residues. The V and J ends lost 1 base and 10 bases respectively, with 12 bases between them. Germline lookup yields CDR1 MNHNS and CDR2 SASEGT. The CDR3 spells CASSEESGGPQYF. The CDR3 DNA is TGTGCCAGCAGTGAAGAGTCGGGGGGCCCGCAGTATTTT.